The rows below give T cell receptor beta chains drawn from one sample of a study of cytomegalovirus exposure and HLA in healthy donors. Sequencing used immunoSEQ multiplex PCR; TCRdb keeps in-frame clones, though not all of them. The sample has about 93,000 clones; 55% to 70% are singletons. Source material: PBMCs. Receptor source: a boy aged 5-17 years in good health and CMV-seropositive. Both conserved end residues are part of each CDR3.

V gene	J gene	CDR3 protein
TRBV5-1	TRBJ1-1	CASSSEGGGPEAFF
TRBV10-3	TRBJ2-7	CAISESILAGVYEQYF
TRBV9	TRBJ2-7	CASSGGLAGEDYEQYF
TRBV29-1	TRBJ1-1	CSVDAGGAANTEAFF
TRBV4-1	TRBJ1-5	CASSLQVSNQPQHF
TRBV6-1	TRBJ1-3	CASSERPIASGNTIYF
TRBV29-1	TRBJ2-2	CSVEVSLTGELFF
TRBV27	TRBJ2-1	CASSLAGEYNEQFF
TRBV5-1	TRBJ2-7	CASSLVAGGYEQYF
TRBV7-9	TRBJ2-5	CASSFSVQETQYF
TRBV30	TRBJ1-3	CAWSAGVGSGNTIYF
TRBV5-6	TRBJ1-5	CASSQGLRGNQPQHF
TRBV27	TRBJ2-5	CASSPHRGSETQYF
TRBV5-5	TRBJ1-1	CASSLGSGSYTEAFF
TRBV5-1	TRBJ1-2	CASSLLAGSGYTF
TRBV2	TRBJ1-2	CASRGGRGPNYGYTF
TRBV5-1	TRBJ2-3	CASQSGGLTDTQYF
TRBV6-1	TRBJ2-1	CASSGGDPYNEQFF
TRBV7-2	TRBJ2-7	CASSLAAVSYEQYF
TRBV2	TRBJ2-1	CASSRGGRGLDEQFF
TRBV5-4	TRBJ1-1	CASSSRQGLSIGLF
TRBV29-1	TRBJ1-4	CSGTKYEKLFF
TRBV6-5	TRBJ1-5	CASSWSYNQPQHF
TRBV2	TRBJ1-1	CASSEVQGFLNTEAFF
TRBV14	TRBJ2-1	CASSHASGSIHEQFF
TRBV25-1	TRBJ2-5	CASSEGGGYTKTQYF
TRBV7-2	TRBJ2-3	CASSDSYGTDTQYF
TRBV5-1	TRBJ2-3	CASSLAPAGTANTQYF
TRBV29-1	TRBJ1-2	CSVGQLYGYTF
TRBV10-2	TRBJ1-3	CASSKTGSSGNTIYF
TRBV19	TRBJ1-2	CASRIPGQGFYGYTF
TRBV7-3	TRBJ2-1	CASSGGGQGASYNEQFF
TRBV6-5	TRBJ2-1	CASNLQGRNEQFF
TRBV7-6	TRBJ2-6	CASSLLPSAGLGANVLTF
TRBV11-2	TRBJ1-5	CASSLDGGANQPQHF
TRBV7-9	TRBJ1-1	CASSLGNRAGLTEAFF
TRBV7-9	TRBJ2-7	CASSGPRDIYEQYF
TRBV7-9	TRBJ2-3	CASSSLRLAGGRVDTQYF
TRBV5-6	TRBJ1-1	CASSLYLGVNTEAFF
TRBV15	TRBJ1-5	CATSPNPARQGRNQPQHF
TRBV2	TRBJ2-3	CASRDGGRGDRDTQYF
TRBV7-9	TRBJ2-3	CASSSYRLDRGDTQYF
TRBV4-1	TRBJ1-1	CASSQAQGGTEAFF
TRBV30	TRBJ1-5	CAWSVRDNQPQHF
TRBV7-6	TRBJ2-1	CASSFIFGTSGTPLLSEQFF
TRBV5-4	TRBJ2-1	CASSLVRLAGESSYNEQFF
TRBV5-1	TRBJ1-2	CASSPQGAGATYGYTF
TRBV6-1	TRBJ1-5	CASSASGGNQPQHF
TRBV5-1	TRBJ2-5	CVSMASGRVETQYF
TRBV30	TRBJ1-5	CAWARGSNQPQHF
TRBV28	TRBJ2-7	CASTRSGFRLYF
TRBV30	TRBJ1-1	CAWSGQNTEAFF
TRBV18	TRBJ2-7	CASSRGTSDLYEQYF
TRBV5-6	TRBJ2-1	CASSSGLVAREQFF
TRBV30	TRBJ2-2	CAWGITFRGRNTGELFF
TRBV6-1	TRBJ1-4	CASSGDRATEKLFF
TRBV13	TRBJ2-3	CASSQQVGGTTDTQYF
TRBV28	TRBJ2-7	CASSPQSSGGSYEQYF
TRBV15	TRBJ2-1	CATSRDKDFPSYNEQFF
TRBV29-1	TRBJ2-1	CSVGANEQFF